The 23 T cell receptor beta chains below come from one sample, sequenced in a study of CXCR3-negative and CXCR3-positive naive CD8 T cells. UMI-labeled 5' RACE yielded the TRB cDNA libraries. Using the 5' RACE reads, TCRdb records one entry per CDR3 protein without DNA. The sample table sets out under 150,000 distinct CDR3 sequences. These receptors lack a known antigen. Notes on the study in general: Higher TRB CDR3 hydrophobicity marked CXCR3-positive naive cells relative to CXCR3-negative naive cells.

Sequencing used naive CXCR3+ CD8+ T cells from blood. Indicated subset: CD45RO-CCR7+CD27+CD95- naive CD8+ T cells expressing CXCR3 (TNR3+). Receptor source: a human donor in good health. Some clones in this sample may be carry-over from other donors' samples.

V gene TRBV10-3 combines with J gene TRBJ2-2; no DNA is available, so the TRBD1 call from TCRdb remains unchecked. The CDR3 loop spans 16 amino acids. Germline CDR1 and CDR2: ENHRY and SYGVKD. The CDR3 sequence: CAILKGGTLNTGELFF.

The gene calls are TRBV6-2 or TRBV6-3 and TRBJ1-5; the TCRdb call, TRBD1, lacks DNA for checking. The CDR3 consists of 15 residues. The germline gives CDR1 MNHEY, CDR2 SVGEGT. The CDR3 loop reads CASSYVRGENQPQHF.

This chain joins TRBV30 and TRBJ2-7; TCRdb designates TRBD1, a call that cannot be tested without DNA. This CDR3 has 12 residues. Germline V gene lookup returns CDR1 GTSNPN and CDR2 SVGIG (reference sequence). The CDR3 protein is CAGDATWDEQYF.

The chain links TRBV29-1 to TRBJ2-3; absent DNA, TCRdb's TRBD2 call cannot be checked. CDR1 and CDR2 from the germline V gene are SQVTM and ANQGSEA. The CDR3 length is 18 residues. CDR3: CSVEPADLAGLTTDTQYF.

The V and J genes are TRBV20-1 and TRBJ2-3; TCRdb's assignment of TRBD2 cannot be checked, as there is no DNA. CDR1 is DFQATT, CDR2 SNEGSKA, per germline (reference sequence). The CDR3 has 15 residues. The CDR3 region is CSANLAGGATDTQYF.

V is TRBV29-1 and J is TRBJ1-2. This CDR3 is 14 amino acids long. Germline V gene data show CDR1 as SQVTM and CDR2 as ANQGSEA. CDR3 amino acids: CSVERADSNYGYTF.

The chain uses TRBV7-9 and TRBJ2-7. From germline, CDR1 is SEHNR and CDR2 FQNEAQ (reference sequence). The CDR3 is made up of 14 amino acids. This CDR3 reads CASSPSHRAYEQYF.

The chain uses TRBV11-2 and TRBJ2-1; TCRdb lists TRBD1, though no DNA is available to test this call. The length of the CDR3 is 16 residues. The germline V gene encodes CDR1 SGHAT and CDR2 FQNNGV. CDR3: CASSSPTGQGINEQFF.

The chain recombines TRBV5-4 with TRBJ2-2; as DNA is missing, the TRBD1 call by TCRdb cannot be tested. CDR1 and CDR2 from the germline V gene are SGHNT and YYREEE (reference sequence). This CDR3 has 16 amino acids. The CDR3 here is CASSLLGRGRTGELFF.

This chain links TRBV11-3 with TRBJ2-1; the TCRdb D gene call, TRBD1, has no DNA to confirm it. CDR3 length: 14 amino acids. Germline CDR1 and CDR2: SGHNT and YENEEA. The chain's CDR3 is CASSPPGQSNEQFF.

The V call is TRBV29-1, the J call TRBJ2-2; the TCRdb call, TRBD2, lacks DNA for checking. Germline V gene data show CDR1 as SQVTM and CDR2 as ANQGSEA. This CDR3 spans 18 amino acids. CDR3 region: CSVSRPPRLAGPTGELFF.

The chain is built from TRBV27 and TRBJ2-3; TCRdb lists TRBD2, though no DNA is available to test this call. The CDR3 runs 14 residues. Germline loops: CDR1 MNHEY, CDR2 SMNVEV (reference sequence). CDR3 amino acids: CASSFSGGLDTQYF.

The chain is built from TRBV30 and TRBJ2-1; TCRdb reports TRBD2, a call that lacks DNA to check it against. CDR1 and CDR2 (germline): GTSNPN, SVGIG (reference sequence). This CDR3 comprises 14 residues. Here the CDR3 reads CAWTRTSGRDEQFF.

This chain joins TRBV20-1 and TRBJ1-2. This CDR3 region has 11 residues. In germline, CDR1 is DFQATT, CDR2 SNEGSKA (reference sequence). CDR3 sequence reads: CSARGLLGYTF.

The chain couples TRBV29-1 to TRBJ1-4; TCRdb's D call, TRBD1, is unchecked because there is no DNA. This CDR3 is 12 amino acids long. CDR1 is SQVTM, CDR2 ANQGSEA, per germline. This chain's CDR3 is CSFTGFDEKLFF.

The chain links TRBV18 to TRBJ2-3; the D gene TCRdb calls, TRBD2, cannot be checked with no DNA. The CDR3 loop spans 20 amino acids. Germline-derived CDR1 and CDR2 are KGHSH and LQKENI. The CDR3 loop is CASSPLRQSLHRSSTDTQYF.

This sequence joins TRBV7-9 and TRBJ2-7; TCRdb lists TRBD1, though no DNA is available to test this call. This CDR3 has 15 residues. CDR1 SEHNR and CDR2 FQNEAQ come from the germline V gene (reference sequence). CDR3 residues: CASSFGQLESYEQYF.

The CDR3: CASRRDGGSYNEQFF. The chain links TRBV6-5 to TRBJ2-1. The CDR3 is made up of 15 amino acids. Germline-derived CDR1 and CDR2 are MNHEY and SVGAGI.

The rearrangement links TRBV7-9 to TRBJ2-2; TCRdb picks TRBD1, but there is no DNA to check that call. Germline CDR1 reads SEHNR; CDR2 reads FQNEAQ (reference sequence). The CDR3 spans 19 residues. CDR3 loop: CASPAIHPTGQTNTGELFF. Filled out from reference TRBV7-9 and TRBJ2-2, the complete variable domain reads DTGVSQNPRHKITKRGQNVTFRCDPISEHNRLYWYRQTLGQGPEFLTYFQNEAQLEKSRLLSDRFSAERPKGSFSTLEIQRTEQGDSAMYLCASPAIHPTGQTNTGELFFGEGSRLTVL.

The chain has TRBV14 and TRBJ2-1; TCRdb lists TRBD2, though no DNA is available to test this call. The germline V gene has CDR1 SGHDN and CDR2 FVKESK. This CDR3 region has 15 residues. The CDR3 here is CASSPGLASGNEQFF.

The CDR3 loop is CASSIESSYEQYF. The chain employs TRBV6-5 and TRBJ2-7. Germline CDR1 MNHEY, CDR2 SVGAGI. The CDR3 loop spans 13 amino acids.

This CDR3 is CASSSPSGAFF. The genes are TRBV28 and TRBJ1-1. This CDR3 contains 11 residues. The germline gives CDR1 MDHEN, CDR2 SYDVKM.

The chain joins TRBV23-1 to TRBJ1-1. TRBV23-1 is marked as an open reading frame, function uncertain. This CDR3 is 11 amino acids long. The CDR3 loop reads CASSQDTEAFF.